What follows are 30 T cell receptor beta chains derived from one specimen sequenced in a study of control samples from healthy donors and cancer patients. TCRdb keeps only in-frame clones here, not all; method: immunoSEQ multiplex PCR. Of 65,000 to 90,000 clones listed, 94% were seen once; the top ten hold approximately 3%. Material for sequencing was blood. These TCRs come from a woman aged 25 to 39 in good health.

The chain has TRBV7-3 and TRBJ1-1; the match to TRBD1 covers 8 bases. This CDR3 contains 13 residues. Germline CDR1 SGHTA, CDR2 FQGTGA. Trimming removed 5 bases from V and 8 bases from J; junction bases left unmatched: 7. The CDR3 DNA reads as TGTGCCAGCAGCCGGGACAGGCGAGCAGAAGCTTTCTTT. Residues: CASSRDRRAEAFF.

This rearrangement joins TRBV30 to TRBJ1-2; D not resolved. In germline, CDR1 is GTSNPN, CDR2 SVGIG (reference sequence). The ends were cut back, 2 bases at V and 8 bases at J, with 9 bases in the middle. The CDR3 contains 11 residues. CDR3 DNA: TGTGCCTGGAGTTGGGAAGGAGGCTACACCTTC. Protein sequence: CAWSWEGGYTF.

The V call is TRBV2, the J call TRBJ2-5, with D maybe TRBD1 (6 bases). There are 15 residues in the CDR3. Trimming removed 5 bases from V and 5 bases from J, with 18 bases in between. CDR1 SNHLY and CDR2 FYNNEI come from the germline V gene. The CDR3 protein is CASSQQGIEGETQYF. CDR3 DNA: TGTGCCAGCAGTCAACAGGGAATTGAGGGGGAGACCCAGTACTTC.

Remarks on this clone: One junction end does not reproduce the germline sequence, and a read error may be involved. This sequence joins TRBV9 and TRBJ2-3; D unclear. Germline V lookup: CDR1 SGDLS, CDR2 YYNGEE. The CDR3 runs 13 residues. The CDR3: CASSLGNLDAQYF. The DNA for the CDR3 is TGTGCCAGCAGCCTAGGGAACCTAGATGCGCAGTATTTT.

This CDR3 is CASSMVAGPQPQHF. CDR3 nucleotides: TGTGCCAGTAGTATGGTAGCAGGACCTCAGCCCCAGCATTTT. The rearrangement links TRBV19 to TRBJ1-5; D is ambiguous. This CDR3 spans 14 amino acids. Per the germline V gene, CDR1 is LNHDA and CDR2 is SQIVND (reference sequence). Trimming took 3 bases from V and 6 from J, leaving 12 bases between them.

This chain joins TRBV10-3 and TRBJ1-6; no definite D call. In germline, CDR1 is ENHRY, CDR2 SYGVKD. CDR3 length: 13 amino acids. The ends were cut back, 10 bases at V and 0 bases at J, with 7 bases in the middle. The DNA of the CDR3 is TGTGCCAGCGAGGGCTCCTATAATTCACCCCTCCACTTT. As protein: CASEGSYNSPLHF.

The chain is built from TRBV18 and TRBJ2-3; D not resolved. The CDR3 is made up of 13 amino acids. Trimming took off 6 bases at V and 2 bases at J, with 9 bases between the two ends. The germline gives CDR1 KGHSH, CDR2 LQKENI. The CDR3 protein is CASSILDTDTQYF. The CDR3 DNA is TGTGCCAGCTCGATCCTTGACACAGATACGCAGTATTTT.

The rearrangement links TRBV2 to TRBJ1-5, with D possibly TRBD1 on 5 matching bases. V lost 7 bases to trimming and J lost 0 bases, with 13 bases between them. The CDR3 extends over 15 amino acids. Germline V gene lookup returns CDR1 SNHLY and CDR2 FYNNEI. The CDR3 loop is CASNQDSYSNQPQHF. In DNA, the CDR3 is TGTGCCAGCAACCAAGACAGCTATAGCAATCAGCCCCAGCATTTT.

The genes are TRBV9 and TRBJ1-5; no definite D call. V was cut by 6 bases and J by 0 bases, with 13 bases left in between. CDR1 is SGDLS, CDR2 YYNGEE, per germline. CDR3 length equals 15 residues. The DNA for the CDR3 is TGTGCCAGCAACAAAGAAGGTTATAGCAATCAGCCCCAGCATTTT. Translated: CASNKEGYSNQPQHF.

The chain carries TRBV19 and TRBJ1-5, with a possible D match to TRBD1 (5 bases). The V gene lost 7 bases and the J gene lost 5 bases, with 9 bases spanning the gap. Germline loops: CDR1 LNHDA, CDR2 SQIVND (reference sequence). There are 12 residues in the CDR3. The DNA of the CDR3 is TGTGCCAGTAAAGGGGAACATCAGCCCCAGCATTTT. It codes for CASKGEHQPQHF.

The CDR3 loop reads CASTRDTSGNTIYF. The CDR3 DNA is TGTGCCAGCACCCGGGACACCTCTGGAAACACCATATATTTT. This sequence joins TRBV25-1 and TRBJ1-3, with a tentative D call TRBD1 (6 bases). The germline gives CDR1 MGHDK, CDR2 SYGVNS. There are 14 residues in the CDR3. Trimming stripped 7 bases from V and 0 bases from J, with 10 bases between. The full variable domain, in which reference TRBV25-1 and TRBJ1-3 provide the parts outside the CDR3, is EADIYQTPRYLVIGTGKKITLECSQTMGHDKMYWYQQDPGMELHLIHYSYGVNSTEKGDLSSESTVSRIRTEHFPLTLESARPSHTSQYLCASTRDTSGNTIYFGEGSWLTVV.

The DNA for the CDR3 is TGTGCCAGCAGTAAGGTAACAGGGCGAAGAGATTCACCCCTCCACTTT. Encoded protein: CASSKVTGRRDSPLHF. The chain employs TRBV27 and TRBJ1-6, with a possible D match to TRBD1 (6 bases). Trimming took off 5 bases at V and 8 bases at J, with 19 bases between the two ends. CDR1 is MNHEY and CDR2 is SMNVEV in the germline V gene (reference sequence). The CDR3 is 16 amino acids.

V gene TRBV7-2 combines with J gene TRBJ1-4, with no clear D. The CDR3 covers 13 residues. V was clipped by 4 bases and J by 5 bases, with 8 bases between them. The germline V gene has CDR1 SGHTA and CDR2 FQGNSA. The CDR3 loop is CASSSTRNEKLFF. In DNA, the CDR3 is TGTGCCAGCAGCTCCACCAGAAATGAAAAACTGTTTTTT.

This rearrangement joins TRBV19 to TRBJ1-4, with D possibly matching TRBD1 (5 bases). Trimming took off 5 bases at V and 8 bases at J, with 18 bases between the two ends. The germline V gene has CDR1 LNHDA and CDR2 SQIVND (reference sequence). This CDR3 has 15 amino acids. DNA of the CDR3: TGTGCCAGTAGTTTTGGGACCCCGGTCGGCGAAAAACTGTTTTTT. This encodes CASSFGTPVGEKLFF.

V usage is TRBV24-1 and J usage is TRBJ2-2; D remains unclear. V was clipped by 3 bases and J by 4 bases, with 11 bases between them. The V gene's germline CDR1 is KGHDR and CDR2 SFDVKD. This CDR3 is 15 amino acids long. The CDR3 sequence is CATSDQRRITGELFF. Written as DNA, the CDR3 is TGTGCCACCAGTGATCAACGAAGGATCACCGGGGAGCTGTTTTTT.

The rearrangement links TRBV28 to TRBJ2-1, with 15 bases matching TRBD2. Germline V gene data show CDR1 as MDHEN and CDR2 as SYDVKM. There are 18 residues in the CDR3. V was clipped by 1 base and J by 12 bases; unmatched bases: 13. CDR3 sequence: CASSLYRTSGGARGSQFF. The DNA of the CDR3 is TGTGCCAGCAGTTTATATCGGACTAGCGGGGGGGCCAGGGGTTCGCAGTTCTTC.

This chain uses TRBV10-1 with TRBJ1-1; possible D gene TRBD1, 6 bases. Germline CDR1 reads WNHNN; CDR2 reads SYGVQD (reference sequence). V gave up 7 bases and J gave up 1 base, with 10 bases separating them. This CDR3 region has 13 residues. In nucleotides, the CDR3 is TGCGCCAGCAAAAAGGGGGGGAACACTGAAGCTTTCTTT. It encodes CASKKGGNTEAFF.

The chain combines TRBV4-1 with TRBJ1-5, with D hard to call. V shed 0 bases and J shed 5 bases, with 5 bases lying between them. The V gene's germline CDR1 is MGHRA and CDR2 YSYEKL. This CDR3 is 13 amino acids long. In DNA form, the CDR3 reads TGCGCCAGCAGCCAAGATGGGTATCAGCCCCAGCATTTT. This translates into CASSQDGYQPQHF.

The chain recombines TRBV2 with TRBJ2-2; 9 nucleotides line up with TRBD1. The germline gives CDR1 SNHLY, CDR2 FYNNEI. V lost 7 bases, J lost 4 bases, and 4 bases stayed unmatched. CDR3 length: 14 residues. The CDR3 reads CASTGTGFTGELFF. The CDR3 region has the DNA TGTGCCAGCACCGGGACAGGGTTCACCGGGGAGCTGTTTTTT. Variable domain in full (rest from reference TRBV2 and TRBJ2-2): EPEVTQTPSHQVTQMGQEVILRCVPISNHLYFYWYRQILGQKVEFLVSFYNNEISEKSEIFDDQFSVERPDGSNFTLKIRSTKLEDSAMYFCASTGTGFTGELFFGEGSRLTVL.

The chain employs TRBV5-6 and TRBJ1-4; no firm D call. The germline V and J ends were trimmed by 0 bases and 2 bases, with 8 bases remaining between them. Germline V gives CDR1 SGHDT, CDR2 YYEEEE. The CDR3 extends over 15 amino acids. The CDR3 bases are TGTGCCAGCAGCTTGGTTCTGGGGACTAATGAAAAACTGTTTTTT. This translates into CASSLVLGTNEKLFF.

The V and J genes are TRBV5-5 and TRBJ1-3; D gene unclear. The germline V gene encodes CDR1 SGHKS and CDR2 YYEKEE (reference sequence). V shed 4 bases and J shed 0 bases, with 17 bases lying between them. The CDR3 has 17 amino acids. CDR3 residues: CASSPRLSQTSGNTIYF. CDR3 nucleotides: TGTGCCAGCAGCCCACGCCTCAGCCAAACCTCTGGAAACACCATATATTTT.

The rearrangement joins TRBV19 to TRBJ1-1; D is unclear. V was shortened by 1 base and J by 7 bases, with 13 bases between the two germline ends. The CDR3 has 14 residues. Germline CDR1 LNHDA, CDR2 SQIVND (reference sequence). The DNA for the CDR3 is TGTGCCAGTAGTATAGTGAGTAAAGGGATTGAAGCTTTCTTT. Translated: CASSIVSKGIEAFF.

The chain links TRBV27 to TRBJ2-3; 10 bases are shared with TRBD2. This CDR3 has 13 amino acids. Germline V gene sequence: CDR1 MNHEY, CDR2 SMNVEV (reference sequence). J gave up 1 base and V 8 bases, and 0 bases lay outside the gene matches. CDR3 loop: CASGLAGTDTQYF. The DNA of the CDR3 is TGTGCCAGCGGACTAGCGGGCACAGATACGCAGTATTTT.

In its sample, this clone was seen once. The chain links TRBV2 to TRBJ1-6; unclear D gene. The germline V gene encodes CDR1 SNHLY and CDR2 FYNNEI. V lost 6 bases and J lost 7, with 13 bases in between. This CDR3 spans 14 amino acids. For the CDR3, the DNA is TGTGCCAGCAGACCAGACGCTGAGAATTCACCCCTCCACTTT. Its translation: CASRPDAENSPLHF.

The chain couples TRBV2 to TRBJ2-2; 10 bases agree with TRBD1. There are 15 residues in the CDR3. Germline CDR1 is SNHLY and CDR2 is FYNNEI. Losses at the gene ends were 8 bases for V and 6 bases for J; bases not matched to a gene: 9. CDR3 nucleotide sequence: TGTGCCAGCGCGTTGGACAGGGGGTCGGCCGGGGAGCTGTTTTTT. As protein: CASALDRGSAGELFF. Based on the CDR3 plus reference TRBV2 and TRBJ2-2, the full variable domain is EPEVTQTPSHQVTQMGQEVILRCVPISNHLYFYWYRQILGQKVEFLVSFYNNEISEKSEIFDDQFSVERPDGSNFTLKIRSTKLEDSAMYFCASALDRGSAGELFFGEGSRLTVL.

The table lists this clone with a count of one. This chain connects TRBV5-1 to TRBJ1-4; D ambiguous. Germline loops: CDR1 SGHRS, CDR2 YFSETQ. The ends were cut back, 4 bases at V and 8 bases at J, with 9 bases in the middle. The CDR3 has 12 residues. CDR3 sequence reads: CASSREGEKLFF. The CDR3 DNA sequence: TGCGCCAGCAGCCGGGAAGGAGAAAAACTGTTTTTT.

The V call is TRBV3-1 (or the pseudogene TRBV3-2), the J call TRBJ2-3; tentative D call: TRBD2 (6 bases). The CDR3 has 13 residues. CDR1 is LGHDT, CDR2 YNNKEL, per germline (reference sequence). Trimming removed 1 base from V and 10 bases from J, with 12 bases in between. The CDR3, as DNA: TGTGCCAGCAGCCAAGTCGCCCAGCGGGCGCAGTATTTT. Amino acid sequence: CASSQVAQRAQYF.

J is TRBJ1-2 and V is TRBV27, with D maybe TRBD1 (6 bases). V lost 2 bases and J 8 bases, leaving 12 bases between the germline ends. CDR3 length: 13 amino acids. Germline values: CDR1 MNHEY, CDR2 SMNVEV (reference sequence). The DNA for the CDR3 is TGTGCCAGCAGTTTAGCCTCAGGGGTGGGCTACACCTTC. Translation: CASSLASGVGYTF.

The rearrangement links TRBV2 to TRBJ1-3; D remains ambiguous. The length of the CDR3 is 14 residues. V lost 3 bases to trimming and J lost 3 bases, with 9 bases between them. The germline V gene encodes CDR1 SNHLY and CDR2 FYNNEI. CDR3 protein: CASSDGVYGNTIYF. The DNA of the CDR3 is TGTGCCAGCAGTGATGGGGTTTATGGAAACACCATATATTTT.

This chain joins TRBV14 and TRBJ1-6; D unclear. Germline V gives CDR1 SGHDN, CDR2 FVKESK. The V gene lost 2 bases and the J gene lost 10 bases, with 9 bases spanning the gap. The CDR3 spans 13 residues. The CDR3 nucleotides are TGTGCCAGCAGCCAACTTTACCGATCACCCCTCCACTTT. It encodes CASSQLYRSPLHF.